This entry describes one T cell receptor beta chain. Its antigen is still unknown. In the authors' methods: In the immunoSEQ data, sequences were junction-only and lacked quality scores, so filtering differed. Sequencing used immunoSEQ multiplex PCR; TCRdb keeps in-frame clones, though not all of them. Clonal size and the V and J genes are those of that table, whereas D and trimming came from the DNA. The table has around 980,000 clones, about 84% seen once. This sample was included in a study of shared clonotypes between healthy human individuals. This CDR3 region has 14 residues. The germline gives CDR1 SNHLY, CDR2 FYNNEI. The V end lost 6 bases, the J end lost 7 bases, and 16 bases lay between the germline ends. Overall study findings and caveats: Naive subsets generally exceeded memory subsets in estimated richness. A small donor pool kept down the genetic and exposure-history diversity that was represented. Of the naive CD4 clonotypes, around 5% were shared across a handful of donors.

The material sequenced was memory CD4+ T cells from PBMCs. As for subset: CD45RA-negative fraction. The receptor was derived from a man aged 18 to 29 in good health. Some clones in this sample may be carry-over from other donors' samples. The V and J genes are TRBV2 and TRBJ1-5; D gene unclear. CDR3: CASSPRTFGQPQHF. DNA for the CDR3: TGTGCCAGCAGCCCCAGGACGTTCGGGCAGCCCCAGCATTTT.